The sequence of this T cell receptor beta chain was determined in a study of Graves' ophthalmopathy and Graves' hyperthyroidism. Findings of the study overall: The authors also found most expanded thyroid clonotypes above 0.001 frequency in blood.

This CDR3 contains 17 residues. Germline-derived CDR1 and CDR2 are PRHDT and FYEKMQ (reference sequence). J was trimmed by 1 base and V by 5 bases; bases with no gene match: 10. The TCR beta CDR3 regions underwent amplification from RNA transcripts. HTBI-primed first-round RT-PCR preceded second-round multiplex PCR. TCRdb ran MiXCR on the multiplex PCR reads and lists one entry per CDR3 protein. The sample lists about 210,000 distinct CDR3 sequences; roughly 27% were seen once. Comment on this clonotype: What it binds is not known.

The chain is built from TRBV13 and TRBJ1-1, with 10 bases identical to TRBD1. Sequencing was carried out using peripheral blood. The sequence was collected from a man aged 50 to 60 with Graves' ophthalmopathy. Written as DNA, the CDR3 is TGTGCCAGCAGCCTAAGAGACAGGGGGCGGGAGAACACTGAAGCTTTCTTT. Translation: CASSLRDRGRENTEAFF.